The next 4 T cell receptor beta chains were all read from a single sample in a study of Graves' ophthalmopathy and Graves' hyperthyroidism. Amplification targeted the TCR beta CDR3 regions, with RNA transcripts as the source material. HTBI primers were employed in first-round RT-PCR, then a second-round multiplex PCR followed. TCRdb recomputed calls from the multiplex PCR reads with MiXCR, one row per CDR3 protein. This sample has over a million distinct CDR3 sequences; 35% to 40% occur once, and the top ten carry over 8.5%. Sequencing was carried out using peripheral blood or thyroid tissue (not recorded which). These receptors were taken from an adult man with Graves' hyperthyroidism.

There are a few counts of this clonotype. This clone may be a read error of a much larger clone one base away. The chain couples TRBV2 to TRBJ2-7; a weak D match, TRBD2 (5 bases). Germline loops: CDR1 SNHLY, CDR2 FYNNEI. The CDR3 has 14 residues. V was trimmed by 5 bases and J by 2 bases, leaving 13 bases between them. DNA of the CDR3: TGTGCCAGCAGTCCCCCGGGAATCACCTACGAGCAGTACTTC. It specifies CASSPPGITYEQYF.

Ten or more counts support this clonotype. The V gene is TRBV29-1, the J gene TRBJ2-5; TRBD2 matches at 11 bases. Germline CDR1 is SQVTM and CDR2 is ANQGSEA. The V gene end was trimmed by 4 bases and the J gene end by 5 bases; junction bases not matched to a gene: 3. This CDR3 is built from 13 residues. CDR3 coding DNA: TGCAGCGTTGGGCTAGCGGGAGGCGAGACCCAGTACTTC. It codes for CSVGLAGGETQYF. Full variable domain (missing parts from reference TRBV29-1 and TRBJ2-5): SAVISQKPSRDICQRGTSLTIQCQVDSQVTMMFWYRQQPGQSLTLIATANQGSEATYESGFVIDKFPISRPNLTFSTLTVSNMSPEDSSIYLCSVGLAGGETQYFGPGTRLLVL.

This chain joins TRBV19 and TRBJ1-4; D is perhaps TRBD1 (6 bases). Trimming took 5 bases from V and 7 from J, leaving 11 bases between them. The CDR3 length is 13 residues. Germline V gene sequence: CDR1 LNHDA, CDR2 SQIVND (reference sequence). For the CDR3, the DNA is TGTGCCAGTAGTGAGAACAGGGTTGAAAAACTGTTTTTT. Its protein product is CASSENRVEKLFF. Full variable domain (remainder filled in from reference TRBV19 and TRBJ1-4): DGGITQSPKYLFRKEGQNVTLSCEQNLNHDAMYWYRQDPGQGLRLIYYSQIVNDFQKGDIAEGYSVSREKKESFPLTVTSAQKNPTAFYLCASSENRVEKLFFGSGTQLSVL.

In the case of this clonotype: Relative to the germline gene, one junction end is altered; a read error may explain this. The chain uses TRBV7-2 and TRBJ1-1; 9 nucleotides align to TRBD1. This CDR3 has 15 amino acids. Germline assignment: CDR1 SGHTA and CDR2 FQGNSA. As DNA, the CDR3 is TGTGCCAGCAGCTTCTCACAGGGGGCGGGAACTGAAGCTTCCTTT. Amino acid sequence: CASSFSQGAGTEASF.